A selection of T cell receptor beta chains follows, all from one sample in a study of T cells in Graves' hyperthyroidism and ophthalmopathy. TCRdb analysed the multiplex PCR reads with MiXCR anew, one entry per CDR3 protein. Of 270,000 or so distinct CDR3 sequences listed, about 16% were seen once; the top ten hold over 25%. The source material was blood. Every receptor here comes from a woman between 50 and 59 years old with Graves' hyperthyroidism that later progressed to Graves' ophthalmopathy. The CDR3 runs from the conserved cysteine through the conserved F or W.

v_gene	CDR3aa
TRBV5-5	CASSVSPGQGTYEQYF
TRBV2	CASSEGEALETQYF
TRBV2	CASSPQADTQYF
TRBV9	CASSYGLAGRSSTDTQYF
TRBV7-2	CASSSQKGTDTQYF
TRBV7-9	CASSLTSYGYTF
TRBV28	CASSFHSSYNEQFF
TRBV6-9	CASSYIGTDDTQYF
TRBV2	CASSRFGTGVYSNQPQHF
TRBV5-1	CASSRAGAETQYF
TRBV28	CASNPSGGEQFF
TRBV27	CASSSSSRGLNEQFF
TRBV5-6	CASSPGGSQPQHF
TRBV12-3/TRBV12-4	CASSWADQPQHF
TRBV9	CASSVGTTVSYEQYF
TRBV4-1	CASLQLSQGQGRYGGTEAFF
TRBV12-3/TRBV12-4	CASSLAGAGEQFF
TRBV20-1	CSARALGRTYTEAFF
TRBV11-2	CASSLDGGGADEAFF
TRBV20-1	CSARLAGQSSYEQYF
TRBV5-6	CASSLNRLTGYEQYF
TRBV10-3	CAISGSSGVGETQYF
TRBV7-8	CASSSRGRSYEQYF
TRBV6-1	CASGPLRRKLFF
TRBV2	CASKTTLAGIINEQFF
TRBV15	CATSREGLAGADTQYF
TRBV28	CASSSPRWEGSYEQYF
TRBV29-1	CSVEVGGAYEQYF
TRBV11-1	CASSFFQAVGPLHF
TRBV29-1	CSVFFQTSGSMYEQSF
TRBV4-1	CASSRPSGSSAYEQYF
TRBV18	CASSPLPQHGNTIYF
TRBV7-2	CASSARRAYEQYF
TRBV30	CAWRGLRSSYEQYF
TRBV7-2	CASTNHGGKNTGELFF
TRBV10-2	CASSEQGPDTQYF
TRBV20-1	CSASQSGSSYNEQFF
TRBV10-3	CAIREDRTNSPLHF
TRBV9	CASSVVSGGTEAFF
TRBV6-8	CARGLTGHSFSGNTIYF
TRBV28	CASSPRGGSNQPQHF
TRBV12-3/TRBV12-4	CASSFTAGNQPQHF
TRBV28	CASSDKDTSDYSNQPQHF
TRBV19	CASSPLGDRGYGYTF
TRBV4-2	CASSQDTGMGTEAFF
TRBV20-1	CSARFPGDTQYF
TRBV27	CASSPLWRADEKLFF
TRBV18	CASSPGQGALYGYTF
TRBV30	CAWSRGILNTEAFF
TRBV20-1	CSARNLLNTGELFF
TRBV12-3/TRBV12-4	CASTLLGGSNSPLHF
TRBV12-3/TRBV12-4	CASSLTSGVYEQYF
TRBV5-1	CASRGRATDTQYF
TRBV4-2	CASSRNPGQGGMNTEAFF
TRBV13	CASSFRSADTEAFF
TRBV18	CASSRGTSGRRETQYF
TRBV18	CASSRQEPAEAFF
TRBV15	CATSRVGGTSGNEQFF
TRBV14	CASSQGDRYITEAFF